The 10 T cell receptor beta chains below were found in one sample sequenced in a study of CD8 T cells in Susac syndrome. Reverse transcription of roughly 0.45 to 1 ug RNA was performed with random hexamers. MiXCR was run by TCRdb on the immunoSEQ multiplex PCR reads, yielding one entry per CDR3 protein. The table shows 150,000 or so distinct CDR3 sequences, with approximately 95% occurring only once. Sequencing was done on a sample of CD4+ T cells from PBMCs. These receptors were obtained from a human donor with Susac syndrome.

The J gene is TRBJ1-1, the V gene TRBV30; a possible D gene is TRBD1 (6 bases). Per the germline V gene, CDR1 is GTSNPN and CDR2 is SVGIG (reference sequence). The ends were cut back, 3 bases at V and 0 bases at J, with 14 bases in the middle. The CDR3 has 15 amino acids. The CDR3 here is CAWRAQGLMNTEAFF. The DNA for the CDR3 is TGTGCCTGGAGGGCACAGGGCCTTATGAACACTGAAGCTTTCTTT.

The rearrangement uses TRBV12-3 or TRBV12-4 and TRBJ1-1; D might be TRBD1 (5 bases). The CDR3 has 16 residues. Trimming removed 8 bases at V and 0 bases at J, with 19 bases between. The CDR3 sequence is CASQNPGGSMNTEAFF. The CDR3 coding sequence is TGTGCCAGCCAGAACCCGGGGGGGAGCATGAACACTGAAGCTTTCTTT.

This chain uses TRBV27 with TRBJ1-2; 9 nucleotides align to TRBD1. CDR3 length: 18 residues. CDR1 and CDR2 from the germline V gene are MNHEY and SMNVEV (reference sequence). J gave up 0 bases and V 5 bases, and 13 bases lay outside the gene matches. The CDR3 region has the DNA TGTGCCAGCAGTCCAAGCCGGGACAGGGTTAGATCTAACTATGGCTACACCTTC. Its translation: CASSPSRDRVRSNYGYTF.

V usage is TRBV6-6 and J usage is TRBJ1-5, with 8 bases that match TRBD1. Losses at the gene ends were 8 bases for V and 0 bases for J; bases not matched to a gene: 3. This CDR3 has 14 residues. CDR1 MNHNY and CDR2 SVGAGI come from the germline V gene (reference sequence). CDR3 sequence (DNA): TGTGCCAGCCACAGGGGGAATAGCAATCAGCCCCAGCATTTT. This gives the protein CASHRGNSNQPQHF.

This chain uses TRBV7-9 with TRBJ1-6; possible D gene TRBD1, 5 bases. V was cut by 6 bases and J by 14 bases, with 17 bases left in between. The CDR3 consists of 13 residues. CDR1 and CDR2 from the germline V gene are SEHNR and FQNEAQ (reference sequence). The CDR3, as DNA: TGTGCCAGCAGGCCGCCGCAGGGTTTTTCCCTCCACTTT. It specifies CASRPPQGFSLHF.

This sequence joins TRBV6-1 and TRBJ1-1; D may be TRBD1 (6 bases). The CDR3 extends over 16 amino acids. The germline gives CDR1 MNHNS, CDR2 SASEGT. Trimming stripped 7 bases from V and 0 bases from J, with 18 bases between. As DNA, the CDR3 is TGTGCCAGCATCAGCCGGGGGCCCAATATGAACACTGAAGCTTTCTTT. It translates to CASISRGPNMNTEAFF.

This sequence joins TRBV4-3 and TRBJ2-1, with 9 bases that match TRBD2. Per the germline V gene, CDR1 is LGHNA and CDR2 is YSLEER. The CDR3 totals 16 residues. V trimming: 4 bases; J trimming: 5 bases; junction bases outside the gene matches: 9. The CDR3, as DNA: TGCGCCAGCAGCCCTTTAGGCCAGCGGGAGGACAATGAGCAGTTCTTC. It is translated as CASSPLGQREDNEQFF.

The chain links TRBV20-1 to TRBJ2-3; TRBD2 aligns across 11 bases. This CDR3 is 14 amino acids long. Per germline, CDR1 DFQATT and CDR2 SNEGSKA (reference sequence). With 5 bases clipped from V and 3 bases from J, the junction kept 4 bases outside the gene matches. The CDR3 DNA reads as TGCAGTGCTCGACGGACTAGCGGGACAGATACGCAGTATTTT. As protein: CSARRTSGTDTQYF.

The chain has TRBV19 and TRBJ1-5, with D unclear. The CDR3 has 13 amino acids. Germline loops: CDR1 LNHDA, CDR2 SQIVND (reference sequence). Trimming removed 8 bases from V and 1 base from J, with 9 bases in between. The chain's CDR3 is CASQSVSNQPQHF. In DNA form, the CDR3 reads TGTGCCAGTCAATCAGTCAGCAATCAGCCCCAGCATTTT.

The V and J genes are TRBV19 and TRBJ2-2; 14 positions agree with TRBD2. The V segment lost 6 bases and the J segment 5 bases; nucleotides outside the gene matches: 17. Germline lookup yields CDR1 LNHDA and CDR2 SQIVND (reference sequence). The CDR3 has 20 residues. CDR3 sequence (DNA): TGTGCCAGTAGGACCGCTCCGGGACTAGCGGGAGTATGGGGTACCGGGGAGCTGTTTTTT. This gives the protein CASRTAPGLAGVWGTGELFF.